This TCR beta chain was captured in a study of T cells in Graves' hyperthyroidism and ophthalmopathy. It was less than 13 ml of fresh peripheral blood that supplied the PBMCs. Amplification of TCR beta CDR3 regions used RNA as the template. HTBI primers drove first-round RT-PCR of the TCR CDR3. Via MiXCR, TCRdb re-called the multiplex PCR reads, giving one row per CDR3 protein. This table has a few hundred thousand distinct CDR3 sequences, about a sixth appearing once. V lost 4 bases and J lost 14; bases outside the gene matches: 6. CDR3 length equals 13 residues. Germline CDR1 and CDR2: SGHAT and FQNNGV.

This TCR came from a woman in her twenties or thirties with Graves' hyperthyroidism. The chain couples TRBV11-2 to TRBJ1-6; TRBD1 matches at 9 bases. Source material: blood. The CDR3 loop is CASSSGTGSALHF. CDR3 nucleotides: TGTGCCAGCAGCTCTGGGACAGGGTCGGCCCTCCACTTT.